This TCR beta chain was recorded in a study of T cells in Graves' hyperthyroidism and ophthalmopathy (dated by TCRdb to about 2019). The study in broad terms: Peripheral blood samples were taken at the time of initial diagnosis, prior to any treatment. To identify distinguishing TCR V-J signatures, a discovery cohort of around 100 patients was used, comprising 43 with Graves' ophthalmopathy and approximately 57 with stable Graves' hyperthyroidism. Prospective prediction of ophthalmopathy was tested in an independent validation cohort consisting of 18 hyperthyroidism patients and more than 15 patients who later progressed to ophthalmopathy. The roughly 100 discovery patients were randomly divided into training and test sets at a 7:3 ratio. In addition, the study compared T-cell repertoires in thyroid tissue and in blood from several Graves' hyperthyroidism patients. After blood sampling, hyperthyroidism patients were treated with methimazole at a starting dose of 30 mg daily, and ophthalmopathy patients were treated with high-dose intravenous methylprednisolone. According to the paper, TCR Vbeta CDR3 sequencing was carried out on roughly 130 peripheral blood samples, which came from 40 to 45 ophthalmopathy, under 80 hyperthyroidism and approximately 17 progressor patients. General study outcomes and caveats: Sample size was not statistically predetermined, and blinding of investigators to group allocation was not performed. A 13 V-J signature model separated ophthalmopathy from stable hyperthyroidism, with about 90% sensitivity and roughly 82% specificity in cross-validation and 80%/75% in testing. In validation, the model predicted progression to ophthalmopathy with 55% to 71% sensitivity and about 72% specificity, a median of around 6.6 months before onset. Most expanded thyroid clonotypes (frequency above 0.001) were also found in blood, which suggests that blood repertoires may mirror thyroid immune responses.

CDR1 is given as MGHRA and CDR2 as YSYEKL, both from the germline V gene. The CDR3 has 14 amino acids, counting the end cysteine and phenylalanine. Only the CDR3 region is kept as DNA, spanning 42 bases read in frame from base 1. After removal of 6 bases from V and 3 bases from J, the junction retains 7 bases not matched to a gene. The hyperthyroidism patients were between 18 and 65 years old and newly diagnosed, with a disease duration of less than 2 months. The study excluded patients with uncontrolled infections, other autoimmune diseases, pregnancy or lactation. Diagnoses were established on the basis of clinical symptoms, serum thyroxine and TRAb, thyroid ultrasound, and orbital computed tomography. Blood from progressor patients was collected at the time of first diagnosis with hyperthyroidism, before any ophthalmopathy symptoms had appeared. PBMCs were isolated from 10 ml of fresh peripheral blood by Ficoll-Paque density gradient centrifugation. Progressor patients were first diagnosed with Graves' hyperthyroidism and then developed ophthalmopathy during follow-up. Trizol reagent was used to extract total RNA, and RNA quality was then checked on an Agilent 2100 Bioanalyzer.

On this clonotype: Its target antigen remains unknown. There are no base qualities to consult, and no much larger clone falls within one base.

Amplification of TCR beta CDR3 regions was carried out from RNA transcripts. A first-round RT-PCR of the TCR CDR3 used the HTBI primer set with the Qiagen OneStep RT-PCR kit. A second multiplex PCR round built the libraries, followed by size selection and purification. Paired-end sequencing of the libraries was performed with 100 bp reads on an Illumina HiSeq2000. The authors' pipeline ran thus. SOAPnuke was used to process the raw data, removing reads that contained adapters or uncalled bases, had a mean Phred below 15, or lacked an exact match to the constant primer or identifier. High-quality paired reads were merged with COPE v1.2.5, and unique nucleotide sequences were defined as clonotypes. MiTCR v1.1 was used to align the clonotypes against IMGT TRBV, TRBD and TRBJ reference segments. The analysis was restricted to V-J combinations with a frequency above 0.0001, which together covered 99.2% of the repertoires. The TCS score was defined as the ratio of F50 (clonal expansion) to E x V (chaos), calculated using BLOSUM62-based TCRdist between CDR3 peptides within each V-J. Welch's t-statistics and random forest reduced around 520 V-J features to 13, which were used in a naive Bayes classifier (R e1071). In-frame beta chains were kept once TCRdb had trimmed the public reads at Q25 with fastp and called clones with MiXCR. Under each unique CDR3 protein, matching rows form one entry showing the most common genes and DNA. None of the V and J calls come from the authors' own analysis; TCRdb made them. The sample yields under 750,000 distinct CDR3 sequences; around 20% were counted once. The ten largest clones add up to approximately 15% of the sample.

Source material: blood. Recombination joined TRBV4-1 with TRBJ1-1, with TRBD1 identical over 7 junction bases. The sequence derives from a woman in her 50s with Graves' hyperthyroidism that later progressed to Graves' ophthalmopathy. The DNA sequence is given as TGCGCCAGCAGAACCGACAGGGTTGACACTGAAGCTTTCTTT. The encoded protein is CASRTDRVDTEAFF.